The sequence of this T cell receptor (beta chain) was determined in a study of blood T cell repertoires in COVID-19 (TCRdb year 2020). Study-level background: Samples from collaborators originated in the United States, Italy and Spain and spanned both the acute and convalescent phases of COVID-19. The repertoires were made available in a free public database intended to serve as a resource for research on the immune response to SARS-CoV-2. Nearly every sample came with metadata listing a de-identified subject ID, COVID-19 status, age in years and sex. The samples were drawn from the first 160 participants of the ongoing ImmuneRACE study and from about 1,200 subjects provided by 6 global collaborators. Where HLA class I and class II types were available, the types were taken from metadata supplied by the sample provider, not from assay-based typing. The material from the prospective study consisted of cDNA or gDNA derived from T cells, B-cell-depleted T cells, or PBMCs. Subjects who had been exposed to COVID-19, were actively infected with it, or had recovered from it provided the deeply sampled blood TCRbeta repertoires that made up the dataset. Points the paper makes about the study in general: How much clinical and demographic metadata was included differed by source and by participant, and the metadata was provided uncurated.

Whole blood was collected in K2EDTA tubes by collaborating institutions according to the institutions' own protocols. For TCRbeta analysis, collaborator samples were shipped as frozen whole blood, as isolated PBMCs, or as DNA extracted from either sample type. TCRbeta CDR3 regions were amplified from genomic DNA by means of the immunoSEQ Assay, a bias-controlled multiplex PCR. For the original study's pipeline: Nucleated cell counts per sample were estimated from amplification of reference gene primers within the assay. To quantify the absolute abundance of each unique TCRbeta CDR3 rearrangement, sequence reads were collapsed and filtered. Productive Simpson clonality was computed per sample as the square root of Simpson's diversity index over productive rearrangements. Drawn from immuneACCESS, this table holds only the in-frame rearrangements with V and J called that TCRdb kept. Clones are partly lost; checked studies trace under half to an unresolved V gene and leave the rest unexplained. That table supplies the V and J calls and clone size; D and trimming were determined from the DNA. The sample table shows 120,000 or so clones, and more than 70% are seen once. In total, the top ten clones hold roughly 1.2% of the sample.

With respect to this clone: The target of this receptor is not known. It has no much larger one-base neighbor in the sample; base qualities were not kept.

V ends up 1 base short and J 0 bases short, with an unmatched junction base count of 3. Including the terminal cysteine and phenylalanine, the CDR3 comprises 16 residues. Just the 48-base CDR3 DNA is kept, in frame starting at base 1. Per the germline V gene, LGHNA is the CDR1 and YNFKEQ is the CDR2. The sequence came from an elderly woman with acute or convalescent COVID-19. Specimen: peripheral blood. This receptor chain uses TRBV4-2 and TRBJ2-3; 8 middle bases align to TRBD1. The encoded CDR3 is CASSQAGGGSTDTQYF. In nucleotides, the sequence is TGTGCCAGCAGCCAAGCAGGGGGCGGGAGCACAGATACGCAGTATTTT.